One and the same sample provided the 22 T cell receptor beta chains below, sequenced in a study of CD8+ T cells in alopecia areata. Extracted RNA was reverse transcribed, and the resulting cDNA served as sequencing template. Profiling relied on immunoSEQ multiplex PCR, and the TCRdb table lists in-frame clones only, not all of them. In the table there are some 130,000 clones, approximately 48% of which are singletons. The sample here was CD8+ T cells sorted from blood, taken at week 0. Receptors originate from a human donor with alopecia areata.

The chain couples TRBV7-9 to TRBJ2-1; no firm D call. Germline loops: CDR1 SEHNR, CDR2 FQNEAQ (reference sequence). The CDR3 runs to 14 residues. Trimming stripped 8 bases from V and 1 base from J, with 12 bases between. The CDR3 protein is CASRLGGSYNEQFF. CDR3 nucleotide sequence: TGTGCCAGCCGTCTCGGCGGTTCCTACAATGAGCAGTTCTTC.

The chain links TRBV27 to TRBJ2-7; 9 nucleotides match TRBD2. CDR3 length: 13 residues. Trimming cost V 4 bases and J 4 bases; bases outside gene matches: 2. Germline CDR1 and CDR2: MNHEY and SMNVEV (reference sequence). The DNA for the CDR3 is TGTGCCAGCAGTTCGGGACTAGCTTACGAGCAGTACTTC. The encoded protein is CASSSGLAYEQYF.

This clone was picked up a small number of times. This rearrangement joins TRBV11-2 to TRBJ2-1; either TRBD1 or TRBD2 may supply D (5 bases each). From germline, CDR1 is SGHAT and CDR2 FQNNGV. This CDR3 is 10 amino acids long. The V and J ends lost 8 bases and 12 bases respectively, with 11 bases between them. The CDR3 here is CASGGALQFF. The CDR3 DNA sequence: TGTGCCAGCGGGGGAGCCCTGCAGTTCTTC.

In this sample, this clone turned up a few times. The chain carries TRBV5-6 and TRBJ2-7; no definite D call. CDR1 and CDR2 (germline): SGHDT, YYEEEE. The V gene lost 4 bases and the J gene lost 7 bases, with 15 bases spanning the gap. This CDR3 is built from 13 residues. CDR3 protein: CASSRVRPWEQYF. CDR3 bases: TGTGCCAGCAGCCGGGTCCGCCCCTGGGAGCAGTACTTC.

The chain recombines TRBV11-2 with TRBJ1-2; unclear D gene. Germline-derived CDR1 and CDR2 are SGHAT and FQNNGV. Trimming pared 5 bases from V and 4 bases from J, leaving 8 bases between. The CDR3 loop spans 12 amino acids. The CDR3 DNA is TGTGCCAGCAGCGGGCAAGGCTATGGCTACACCTTC. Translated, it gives CASSGQGYGYTF.

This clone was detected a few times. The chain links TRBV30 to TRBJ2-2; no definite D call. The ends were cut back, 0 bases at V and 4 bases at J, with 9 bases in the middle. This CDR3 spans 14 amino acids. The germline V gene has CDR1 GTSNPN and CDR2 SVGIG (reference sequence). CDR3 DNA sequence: TGTGCCTGGAGTGTGAAGGTGCGCACCGGGGAGCTGTTTTTT. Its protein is CAWSVKVRTGELFF.

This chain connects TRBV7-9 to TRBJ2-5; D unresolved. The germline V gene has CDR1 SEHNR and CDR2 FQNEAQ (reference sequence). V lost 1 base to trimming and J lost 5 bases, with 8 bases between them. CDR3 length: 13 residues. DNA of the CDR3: TGTGCCAGCAGCTTAGTGGAAAAGGAGACCCAGTACTTC. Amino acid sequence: CASSLVEKETQYF.

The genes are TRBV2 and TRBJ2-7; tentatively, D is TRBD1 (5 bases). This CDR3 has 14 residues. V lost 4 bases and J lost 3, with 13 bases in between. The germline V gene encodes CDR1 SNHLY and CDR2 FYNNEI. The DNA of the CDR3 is TGTGCCAGCAGTGGGCAGGGATCGCTCTACGAGCAGTACTTC. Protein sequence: CASSGQGSLYEQYF.

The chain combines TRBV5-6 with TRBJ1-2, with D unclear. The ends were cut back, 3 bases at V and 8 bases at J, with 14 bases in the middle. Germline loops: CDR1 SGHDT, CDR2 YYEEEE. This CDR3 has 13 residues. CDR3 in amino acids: CASSYDQASGYTF. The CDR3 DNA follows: TGTGCCAGCAGCTATGATCAGGCTTCCGGCTACACCTTC.

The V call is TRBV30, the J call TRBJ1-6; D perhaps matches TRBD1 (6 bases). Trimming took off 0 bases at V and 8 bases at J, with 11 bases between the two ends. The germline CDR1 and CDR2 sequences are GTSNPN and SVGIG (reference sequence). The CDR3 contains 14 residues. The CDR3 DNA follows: TGTGCCTGGAGTGTGGAACAGGGTTATTCACCCCTCCACTTT. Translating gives CAWSVEQGYSPLHF.

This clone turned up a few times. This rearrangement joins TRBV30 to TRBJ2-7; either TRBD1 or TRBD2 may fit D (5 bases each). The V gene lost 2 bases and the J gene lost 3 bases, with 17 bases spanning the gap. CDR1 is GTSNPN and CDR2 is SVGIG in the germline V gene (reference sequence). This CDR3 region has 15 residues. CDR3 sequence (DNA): TGTGCCTGGAGTCATTGGGGGTCCCCGGACTACGAGCAGTACTTC. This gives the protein CAWSHWGSPDYEQYF.

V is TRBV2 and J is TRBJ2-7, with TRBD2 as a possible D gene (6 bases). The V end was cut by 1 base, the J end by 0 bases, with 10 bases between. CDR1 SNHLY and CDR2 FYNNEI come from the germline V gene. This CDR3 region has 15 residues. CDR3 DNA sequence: TGTGCCAGCAGTGAAGGTCGGGGGAGCTCCTACGAGCAGTACTTC. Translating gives CASSEGRGSSYEQYF.

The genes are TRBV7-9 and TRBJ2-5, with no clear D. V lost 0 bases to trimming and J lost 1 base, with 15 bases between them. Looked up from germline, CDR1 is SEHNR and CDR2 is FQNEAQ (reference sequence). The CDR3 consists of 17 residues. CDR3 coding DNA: TGTGCCAGCAGCTTAGCATTGAAGGCTGCTCTCCAAGAGACCCAGTACTTC. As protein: CASSLALKAALQETQYF.

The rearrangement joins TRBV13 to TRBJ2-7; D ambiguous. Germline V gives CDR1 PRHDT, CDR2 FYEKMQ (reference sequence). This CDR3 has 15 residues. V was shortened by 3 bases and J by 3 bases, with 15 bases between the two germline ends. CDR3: CASSLRQAAIYEQYF. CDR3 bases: TGTGCCAGCAGCTTGAGGCAGGCTGCCATCTACGAGCAGTACTTC.

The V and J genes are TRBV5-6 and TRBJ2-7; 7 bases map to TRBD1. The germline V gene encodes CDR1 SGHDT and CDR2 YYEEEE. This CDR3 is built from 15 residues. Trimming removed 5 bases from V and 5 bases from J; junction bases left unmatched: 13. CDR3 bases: TGTGCCAGCAGTTCCACGGGACAGAAATTCCACGAGCAGTACTTC. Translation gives CASSSTGQKFHEQYF. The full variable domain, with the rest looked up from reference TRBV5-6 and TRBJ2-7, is DAGVTQSPTHLIKTRGQQVTLRCSPKSGHDTVSWYQQALGQGPQFIFQYYEEEERQRGNFPDRFSGHQFPNYSSELNVNALLLGDSALYLCASSSTGQKFHEQYFGPGTRLTVT.

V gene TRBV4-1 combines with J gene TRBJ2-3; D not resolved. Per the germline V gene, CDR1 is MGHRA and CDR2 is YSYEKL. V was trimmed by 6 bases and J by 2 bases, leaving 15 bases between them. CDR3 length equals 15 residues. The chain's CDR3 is CASSEGSEPTDTQYF. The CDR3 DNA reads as TGCGCCAGCAGTGAAGGGTCGGAGCCCACAGATACGCAGTATTTT.

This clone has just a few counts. The CDR3: CASSQVRGLELEQYF. CDR3 sequence (DNA): TGCGCCAGCAGCCAAGTAAGGGGACTAGAGCTCGAGCAGTACTTC. J is TRBJ2-7 and V is TRBV4-1, with TRBD2 matching 8 bases. CDR3 length: 15 residues. CDR1 is MGHRA, CDR2 YSYEKL, per germline. The junction had 8 bases not matched to a gene; V was cut back by 1 base and J by 6 bases.

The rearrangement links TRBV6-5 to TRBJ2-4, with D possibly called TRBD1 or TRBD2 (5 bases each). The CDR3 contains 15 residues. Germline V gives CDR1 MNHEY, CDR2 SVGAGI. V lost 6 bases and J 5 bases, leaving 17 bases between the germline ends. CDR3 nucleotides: TGTGCCAGCAGGACCAGTCGGGGCCCCCAAAACATTCAGTACTTC. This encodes CASRTSRGPQNIQYF.

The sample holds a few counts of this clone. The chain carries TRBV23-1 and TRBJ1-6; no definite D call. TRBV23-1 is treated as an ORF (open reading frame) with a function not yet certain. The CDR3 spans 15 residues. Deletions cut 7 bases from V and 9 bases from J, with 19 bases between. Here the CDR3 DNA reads TGCGCCAGCAAAGGCCGTTGGAGTAATAGTTCACCCCTCCACTTT. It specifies CASKGRWSNSSPLHF.

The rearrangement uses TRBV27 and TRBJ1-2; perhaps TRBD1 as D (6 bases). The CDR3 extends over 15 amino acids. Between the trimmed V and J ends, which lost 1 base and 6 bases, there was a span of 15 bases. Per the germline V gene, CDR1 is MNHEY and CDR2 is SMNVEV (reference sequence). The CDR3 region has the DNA TGTGCCAGCAGTTTATTAGGGGCGCGACAGGATGGCTACACCTTC. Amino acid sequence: CASSLLGARQDGYTF.

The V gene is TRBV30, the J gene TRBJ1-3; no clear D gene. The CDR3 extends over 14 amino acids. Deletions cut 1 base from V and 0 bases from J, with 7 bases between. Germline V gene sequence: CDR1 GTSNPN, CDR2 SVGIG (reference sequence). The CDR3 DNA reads TGTGCCTGGAGTGGACTGATCTCTGGAAACACCATATATTTT. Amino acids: CAWSGLISGNTIYF.

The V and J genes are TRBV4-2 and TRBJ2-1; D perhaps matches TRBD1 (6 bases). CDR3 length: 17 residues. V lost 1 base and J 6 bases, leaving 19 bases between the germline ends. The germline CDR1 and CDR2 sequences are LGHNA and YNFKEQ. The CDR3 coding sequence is TGTGCCAGCAGCCAAGTCCCCCCGGGACAAGGGATCAATGAGCAGTTCTTC. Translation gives CASSQVPPGQGINEQFF.